This is a list of T cell receptor beta chains from one sample in a study of blood T cell repertoires in COVID-19. The protocol was immunoSEQ multiplex PCR, while the TCRdb copy is restricted to in-frame clones and leaves out a portion. This sample carries 110,000 or so clones, approximately 85% of them seen once, and the ten largest clones take more than 5%. Material for sequencing was peripheral blood. The receptors stem from a woman in her sixties or seventies with COVID-19, enrolled during active disease. CDR3s include the opening cysteine and the closing phenylalanine or tryptophan. The D gene is left open where the match is weak. Rows may omit the clone size; those that give it use once, few, many or a size class.

clone_size	v_call	j_call	d_call	cdr3_length	cdr3_aa	cdr3_nt
few	TRBV18	TRBJ1-2	NA	14	CASSLNSRDYGYTF	TGTGCCAGCTCACTTAACAGTCGAGACTATGGCTACACCTTC
NA	TRBV6-2/TRBV6-3	TRBJ1-5	NA	16	CASSYSLGGVNQPQHF	TGTGCCAGCAGTTACTCGCTGGGAGGGGTAAATCAGCCCCAGCATTTT
NA	TRBV3-1/TRBV3-2	TRBJ1-2	TRBD1	13	CASSWDRDNGYTF	TGTGCCAGCAGCTGGGACAGGGACAATGGCTACACCTTC
NA	TRBV5-4	TRBJ1-2	NA	13	CASSLTANYGYTF	TGTGCCAGCAGCTTGACAGCTAACTATGGCTACACCTTC
NA	TRBV7-8	TRBJ1-3	NA	14	CASSLDRTGNTIYF	TGTGCCAGCAGCTTAGACAGGACTGGAAACACCATATATTTT
NA	TRBV6-1	TRBJ1-2	TRBD1	15	CASSEAQGSGYGYTF	TGTGCCAGCAGTGAAGCACAGGGGAGTGGCTATGGCTACACCTTC
NA	TRBV5-1	TRBJ2-6	TRBD2	19	CASSLRVTSVYSGANVLTF	TGCGCCAGCAGCTTGAGGGTGACTAGCGTATACTCTGGGGCCAACGTCCTGACTTTC
NA	TRBV20-1	TRBJ1-1	NA	13	CSASSPGNTEAFF	TGCAGTGCTAGTTCCCCAGGGAACACTGAAGCTTTCTTT
NA	TRBV18	TRBJ2-2	NA	12	CASSSDSVELFF	TGTGCCAGCTCATCCGATAGTGTGGAGCTGTTTTTT
NA	TRBV21-1	TRBJ1-5	NA	15	CASSKAAGGNQPQHF	TGTGCCAGCAGCAAAGCGGCAGGGGGGAATCAGCCCCAGCATTTT